Listed below are T cell receptor beta chains from one sample, sequenced in a study of cytomegalovirus exposure and HLA in healthy donors. Using immunoSEQ multiplex PCR, the repertoire was profiled, and TCRdb retains in-frame clones only, with some absent. This sample has fewer than 150,000 clones, with 77% found just once. Sequencing input: PBMCs. These receptors all stem from a human donor in good health. Each CDR3 is given with its conserved first and last residue. D genes are given only for firm matches. The size field is filled for only some rows; it gives once, few, many or a size class.

few	TRBV5-1	-	TRBJ2-2	CASSPTTGNTGELFF	TGCGCCAGCAGCCCGACTACCGGTAACACCGGGGAGCTGTTTTTT
-	TRBV5-1	TRBD2	TRBJ2-1	CASRLGLAGLYNEQFF	TGCGCCAGCAGATTGGGACTAGCGGGACTATACAATGAGCAGTTCTTC
-	TRBV4-1	-	TRBJ2-1	CASSPNGGYSYNEQFF	TGCGCCAGCAGCCCGAATGGCGGGTACTCCTACAATGAGCAGTTCTTC
-	TRBV4-1	-	TRBJ1-3	CASSQGPGQWHGNTIYF	TGCGCCAGCAGCCAAGGCCCAGGGCAGTGGCATGGAAACACCATATATTTT
-	TRBV2	-	TRBJ1-5	CASTARGQWPQHF	TGTGCCAGCACCGCGAGAGGCCAGTGGCCCCAGCATTTT
-	TRBV9	-	TRBJ1-3	CASNGRGSENTIYF	TGTGCCTCAAACGGGAGGGGGTCGGAAAACACCATATATTTT
once	TRBV28	TRBD1	TRBJ1-1	CASSLSATGKTEAFF	TGTGCCAGCAGTTTATCCGCGACAGGGAAGACTGAAGCTTTCTTT
-	TRBV5-6	-	TRBJ2-1	CASISLSNEQFF	TGTGCCAGCATATCGTTATCGAATGAGCAGTTCTTC
-	TRBV5-6	TRBD1	TRBJ2-7	CASSPTTGVEEQYF	TGTGCCAGCAGCCCCACTACAGGGGTGGAAGAGCAGTACTTC
-	TRBV19	-	TRBJ2-7	CASSQKPYEQYF	TGTGCCAGTAGTCAGAAACCCTACGAGCAGTACTTC
-	TRBV6-1	-	TRBJ1-1	CASSEPARTAEAFF	TGTGCCAGCAGTGAACCCGCACGGACAGCAGAAGCTTTCTTT
-	TRBV9	TRBD1	TRBJ2-2	CASSWGQGINTGELFF	TGTGCCAGCAGCTGGGGACAGGGCATCAACACCGGGGAGCTGTTTTTT
-	TRBV28	-	TRBJ2-6	CASSFSDWSSSGANVLTF	TGTGCCAGCAGTTTTAGTGATTGGAGCAGCTCTGGGGCCAACGTCCTGACTTTC
few	TRBV7-9	-	TRBJ1-1	CASSLLAGMNTEAFF	TGTGCCAGCAGCTTATTAGCGGGGATGAACACTGAAGCTTTCTTT
-	TRBV6-1	-	TRBJ2-7	CASNLKTYEQYF	TGTGCCAGCAATCTTAAAACCTACGAGCAGTACTTC
-	TRBV6-5	TRBD2	TRBJ2-7	CASSPTSGRLYEQYF	TGTGCCAGCAGTCCAACTAGCGGGAGACTTTACGAGCAGTACTTC
-	TRBV9	-	TRBJ1-1	CASSVQVATNTEAFF	TGTGCCAGCAGCGTACAGGTGGCTACGAACACTGAAGCTTTCTTT
-	TRBV5-1	-	TRBJ2-2	CASSLYRHQAQYTGELFF	TGCGCCAGCAGCTTGTATAGACACCAGGCTCAGTACACCGGGGAGCTGTTTTTT
-	TRBV5-1	TRBD2	TRBJ2-7	CASSPGGERVGEQYF	TGCGCCAGCAGCCCCGGGGGGGAGAGGGTAGGCGAGCAGTACTTC
-	TRBV7-9	-	TRBJ1-1	CASSLQGGMNTEAFF	TGTGCCAGCAGCTTACAGGGAGGGATGAACACTGAAGCTTTCTTT
-	TRBV15	-	TRBJ2-2	CATTGVGNTGELFF	TGTGCCACAACCGGGGTGGGGAACACCGGGGAGCTGTTTTTT
few	TRBV7-8	-	TRBJ1-1	CASSGRRVGEAFF	TGTGCCAGCAGCGGGCGCAGGGTTGGTGAAGCTTTCTTT
-	TRBV6-1	-	TRBJ1-4	CASSHRRGWDEKLFF	TGTGCCAGCAGTCACCGACGGGGTTGGGATGAAAAACTGTTTTTT
-	TRBV13	TRBD1	TRBJ1-1	CASSGQGLENTEAFF	TGTGCCAGCAGCGGACAGGGATTAGAGAACACTGAAGCTTTCTTT
-	TRBV5-1	-	TRBJ1-2	CASSQGQSNGYTF	TGCGCCAGCAGCCAAGGACAGTCTAACGGCTACACCTTC
once	TRBV5-1	TRBD2	TRBJ2-5	CASSQGGTSGSMETQYF	TGCGCCAGCAGCCAAGGTGGGACTAGCGGGAGTATGGAGACCCAGTACTTC
-	TRBV6-1	TRBD1	TRBJ2-7	CASASTGVSYEQYF	TGTGCCAGCGCGTCGACAGGGGTCTCCTACGAGCAGTACTTC
-	TRBV6-5	TRBD1	TRBJ2-1	CASSSDRVSSYNEQFF	TGTGCCAGCAGTTCCGACAGGGTAAGCTCCTACAATGAGCAGTTCTTC
-	TRBV9	TRBD1	TRBJ2-7	CASSHGTGAPNYEQYF	TGTGCCAGCAGCCACGGGACAGGGGCCCCCAACTACGAGCAGTACTTC
-	TRBV19	-	TRBJ1-1	CASSGQPGNTEAFF	TGTGCCAGTAGTGGACAACCCGGGAACACTGAAGCTTTCTTT
-	TRBV29-1	TRBD1	TRBJ1-2	CSVEDRGGGAGGGYTF	TGCAGCGTTGAAGATCGAGGGGGCGGGGCCGGGGGTGGCTACACCTTC
-	TRBV7-9	TRBD1	TRBJ2-7	CASSLVGQGELNF	TGTGCCAGCAGCTTAGTCGGACAGGGTGAATTAAACTTC
few	TRBV29-1	TRBD1	TRBJ2-2	CSVEGQPSTGELFF	TGCAGCGTTGAGGGACAGCCCTCCACCGGGGAGCTGTTTTTT
medium-sized	TRBV6-4	-	TRBJ2-1	CASSLGSNNEQFF	TGTGCCAGCAGCCTCGGGAGTAACAATGAGCAGTTCTTC
-	TRBV11-2	TRBD2	TRBJ2-3	CASSYSAGGRFGTDTQYF	TGTGCCAGCAGCTACTCAGCGGGAGGGCGTTTTGGCACAGATACGCAGTATTTT
-	TRBV28	TRBD1	TRBJ1-1	CASSYDRDAFF	TGTGCCAGCAGTTACGACAGGGACGCTTTCTTT
-	TRBV21-1	-	TRBJ1-1	CASSKDNYEAFF	TGTGCCAGCAGCAAAGATAACTATGAAGCTTTCTTT
-	TRBV6-5	TRBD1	TRBJ1-5	CATQTGSQPQHF	TGTGCCACTCAGACAGGGAGTCAGCCCCAGCATTTT
few	TRBV4-1	-	TRBJ2-3	CASSPGVTDTQYF	TGCGCCAGCAGCCCGGGTGTAACGGATACGCAGTATTTT
-	TRBV21-1	-	TRBJ2-7	CASSKGFSTSGKDEQYF	TGTGCCAGCAGCAAGGGTTTTAGCACTAGCGGGAAGGACGAGCAGTACTTC
-	TRBV6-1	TRBD1	TRBJ2-7	CASSGGQVLLYEQYF	TGTGCCAGCAGTGGGGGACAGGTCCTTCTCTACGAGCAGTACTTC
-	TRBV27	-	TRBJ2-7	CASSFREGAEQYF	TGTGCCAGCAGTTTCCGGGAGGGGGCCGAGCAGTACTTC
-	TRBV6-5	TRBD1	TRBJ2-7	CASSLTGGDEQYF	TGTGCCAGCAGTCTTACAGGGGGCGACGAGCAGTACTTC
-	TRBV27	TRBD1	TRBJ2-1	CASSFLGTGSSNEQFF	TGTGCCAGCAGTTTCCTCGGGACAGGGTCCTCCAATGAGCAGTTCTTC
-	TRBV5-4	TRBD2	TRBJ2-7	CASSTSPAGDPYEQYF	TGTGCCAGCAGCACCAGTCCAGCGGGAGATCCCTACGAGCAGTACTTC
-	TRBV7-9	-	TRBJ1-1	CASSLEGGLGTEAFF	TGTGCCAGCAGCTTAGAGGGGGGGCTCGGAACTGAAGCTTTCTTT